This T cell receptor (beta chain) was recovered during a study of blood T cell repertoires in COVID-19. Turning to the study itself: Acute-phase and convalescent COVID-19 samples originated in the United States, Italy and Spain. Sources were T cells, B-cell-depleted T cells, or PBMCs; the material itself was cDNA or gDNA.

Per the study methods: Nucleated cell number was recorded as an estimate derived from reference gene primer amplification. Using immunoSEQ multiplex PCR, the repertoire was profiled, and TCRdb retains in-frame clones only, with some absent. From that table come the V and J calls and clone size; the DNA was used to work out D and trimming. The table records roughly 230,000 clones, roughly 84% of them present only once. This CDR3 has 15 residues. The germline V gene encodes CDR1 SQVTM and CDR2 ANQGSEA. V lost 4 bases and J lost 6, with 16 bases in between. The J gene is TRBJ1-6, the V gene TRBV29-1; D might be TRBD1 (5 bases). The specimen sequenced was peripheral blood. The TCR comes from a man in his fifties with active or convalescent COVID-19. The CDR3 bases are TGCAGCGTTGGGAATTCAGGGAGGGTTAATTCACCCCTCCACTTT. Translation: CSVGNSGRVNSPLHF.